These 11 T cell receptor beta chains were all obtained from the same sample, sequenced in a study of T cells in Graves' hyperthyroidism and ophthalmopathy. Authors of the study amplified TCR beta CDR3 regions from RNA transcripts. An initial round of RT-PCR targeting the TCR CDR3 relied on the HTBI primer set. Each CDR3 protein is one row after TCRdb ran MiXCR on the multiplex PCR reads. The data hold over 150,000 distinct CDR3 sequences, with about 15% observed a single time. What was sequenced was blood. These receptors were taken from a woman between 50 and 59 years old with Graves' hyperthyroidism.

This clonotype was observed many times. The V gene is TRBV3-1, the J gene TRBJ2-2, with no clear D. Trimming took 4 bases from V and 0 from J, leaving 3 bases between them. This CDR3 spans 13 amino acids. Germline CDR1 reads LGHDT; CDR2 reads YNNKEL (reference sequence). The CDR3, as DNA: TGTGCCAGCAGCCGGGCGAACACCGGGGAGCTGTTTTTT. Its protein is CASSRANTGELFF.

As to this clonotype: This may stem from a read error, because a much larger clone lies one nucleotide away. The CDR3 here is CASSYSMRLGGEQFF. In nucleotides, the CDR3 is TGTGCCAGCAGTTACTCGATGAGACTAGGCGGTGAACAGTTCTTC. This chain joins TRBV6-6 and TRBJ2-1, with D perhaps TRBD2 (6 bases). Germline V lookup: CDR1 MNHNY, CDR2 SVGAGI (reference sequence). V lost 0 bases and J lost 13, with 19 bases in between. The CDR3 has 15 amino acids.

This sequence joins TRBV6-1 and TRBJ1-3; no clear D gene. V was cut by 8 bases and J by 0 bases, with 11 bases left in between. The CDR3 runs 14 residues. Germline V gene lookup returns CDR1 MNHNS and CDR2 SASEGT. This CDR3 reads CASVPRTSGNTIYF. The CDR3 DNA reads as TGTGCCAGCGTACCCAGAACCTCTGGAAACACCATATATTTT.

This sequence joins TRBV30 and TRBJ1-2; maybe TRBD1 (5 bases). This CDR3 has 11 amino acids. Germline CDR1 and CDR2: GTSNPN and SVGIG (reference sequence). The CDR3: CAEGRLYGYTF. CDR3 nucleotide sequence: TGTGCGGAGGGACGGCTCTATGGCTACACCTTC.

This clonotype has only a few counts. V usage is TRBV19 and J usage is TRBJ1-2; D call uncertain. V lost 5 bases, J lost 3 bases, and 13 bases lay in between. This CDR3 spans 14 amino acids. Germline V gene data show CDR1 as LNHDA and CDR2 as SQIVND (reference sequence). Written as DNA, the CDR3 is TGTGCCAGTAGTTCCCAAACGGGAGACTATGGCTACACCTTC. Amino acids: CASSSQTGDYGYTF. Full variable domain (rest looked up from reference TRBV19 and TRBJ1-2): DGGITQSPKYLFRKEGQNVTLSCEQNLNHDAMYWYRQDPGQGLRLIYYSQIVNDFQKGDIAEGYSVSREKKESFPLTVTSAQKNPTAFYLCASSSQTGDYGYTFGSGTRLTVV.

This clonotype occurred many times. The chain has TRBV11-2 and TRBJ2-1, with 12 bases matching TRBD1. This CDR3 spans 15 amino acids. Germline V gene data show CDR1 as SGHAT and CDR2 as FQNNGV. J lost 6 bases, V lost 5 bases, and 5 bases had no gene match. The CDR3, as DNA: TGTGCCAGCAGCACGGGACAGGGGGCGCTCAATGAGCAGTTCTTC. This sequence encodes CASSTGQGALNEQFF.

This clonotype was detected only a few times. V gene TRBV7-9 combines with J gene TRBJ2-5; TRBD2 might be the D (7 bases). CDR3 length: 15 amino acids. The germline V gene has CDR1 SEHNR and CDR2 FQNEAQ (reference sequence). Trimming took 8 bases from V and 4 from J, leaving 20 bases between them. This CDR3 is CASGADPGGRETQYF. CDR3 coding DNA: TGTGCCAGCGGCGCCGATCCCGGGGGGCGAGAGACCCAGTACTTC.

This clonotype was picked up many times. The chain is built from TRBV28 and TRBJ2-7, with 7 bases matching TRBD2. In germline, CDR1 is MDHEN, CDR2 SYDVKM. V lost 7 bases to trimming and J lost 4 bases; unmatched junction nucleotides: 10. The CDR3 consists of 14 residues. CDR3 DNA sequence: TGTGCCAGCACCCCTGGGGGGGAGTGGTACGAGCAGTACTTC. This encodes CASTPGGEWYEQYF. Full variable domain (missing parts from reference TRBV28 and TRBJ2-7): DVKVTQSSRYLVKRTGEKVFLECVQDMDHENMFWYRQDPGLGLRLIYFSYDVKMKEKGDIPEGYSVSREKKERFSLILESASTNQTSMYLCASTPGGEWYEQYFGPGTRLTVT.

This clonotype was observed at least ten times. The V call is TRBV12-5, the J call TRBJ1-1; no reliable D call. Germline CDR1 is LGHNT and CDR2 is FRNRAP. Trimming shortened V by 0 bases and J by 1 base, and 9 bases separated the two germline ends. CDR3 length equals 15 residues. DNA for the CDR3: TGTGCTAGTGGTTTGGTCCTGGGGTCGAACACTGAAGCTTTCTTT. It yields the protein CASGLVLGSNTEAFF.

This clonotype occurred a few times. This sequence may be a read error, since a much larger clone differs from it by one base. The rearrangement links TRBV5-1 to TRBJ2-7; 8 bases line up with TRBD1. CDR1 and CDR2 from the germline V gene are SGHRS and YFSETQ. V trimming: 3 bases; J trimming: 2 bases; junction bases outside the gene matches: 7. This CDR3 region has 15 residues. The CDR3 loop reads CASSWGRDRPYEQYF. As DNA, the CDR3 is TGCGCCAGCAGCTGGGGCCGGGACAGGCCCTACGAGCAGTACTTC. Based on the CDR3 plus reference TRBV5-1 and TRBJ2-7, the full variable domain is KAGVTQTPRYLIKTRGQQVTLSCSPISGHRSVSWYQQTPGQGLQFLFEYFSETQRNKGNFPGRFSGRQFSNSRSEMNVSTLELGDSALYLCASSWGRDRPYEQYFGPGTRLTVT.

This clonotype was recorded at least ten times. The J gene is TRBJ2-7, the V gene TRBV20-1; TRBD2 might be the D (6 bases). V lost 1 base and J 0 bases, leaving 10 bases between the germline ends. CDR1 DFQATT and CDR2 SNEGSKA come from the germline V gene (reference sequence). This CDR3 contains 14 residues. The CDR3 loop is CSARGDLLSYEQYF. The CDR3 nucleotides are TGCAGTGCTAGAGGGGACTTACTCTCCTACGAGCAGTACTTC.